This TCR beta chain was captured in a study of CXCR3-negative and CXCR3-positive naive CD8 T cells. Study-wide points: TRB CDR3s were more hydrophobic in CXCR3-positive than in CXCR3-negative naive cells.

TRB cDNA libraries were made by UMI-labeled 5' RACE. TCRdb re-called the 5' RACE reads; one entry per CDR3 protein, DNA not given. This repertoire includes about 50,000 distinct CDR3 sequences. Comment on this clonotype: The antigen remains unidentified.

The CDR3 has 16 amino acids. The germline V gene encodes CDR1 MNHNY and CDR2 SVGAGI (reference sequence). The sample consisted of naive CXCR3+ CD8+ T cells from blood. Subset meaning: CD45RO-CCR7+CD27+CD95- naive CD8+ T cells expressing CXCR3 (TNR3+). The receptor was derived from a human donor in good health. Some clones in this sample may be carry-over from other donors' samples. The chain recombines TRBV6-6 with TRBJ1-1; TCRdb's D call, TRBD1, is unchecked because there is no DNA. The CDR3: CASSYGAEDMNTEAFF.